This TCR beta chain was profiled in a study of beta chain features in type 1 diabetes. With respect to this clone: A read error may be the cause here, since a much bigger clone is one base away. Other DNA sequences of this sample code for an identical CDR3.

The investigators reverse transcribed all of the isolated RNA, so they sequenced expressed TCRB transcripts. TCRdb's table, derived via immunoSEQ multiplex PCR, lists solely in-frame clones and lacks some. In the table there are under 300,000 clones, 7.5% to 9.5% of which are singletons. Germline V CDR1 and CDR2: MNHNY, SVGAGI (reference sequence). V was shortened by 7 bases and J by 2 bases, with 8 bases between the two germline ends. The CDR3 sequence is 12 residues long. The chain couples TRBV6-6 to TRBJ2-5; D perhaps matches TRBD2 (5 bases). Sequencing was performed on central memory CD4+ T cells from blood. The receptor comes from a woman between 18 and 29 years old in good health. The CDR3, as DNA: TGTGCCAGCAAAGGAGGACAAGAGACCCAGTACTTC. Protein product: CASKGGQETQYF.